Shown below are 3 T cell receptor beta chains from a single sample sequenced in a study of blood T cell repertoires in COVID-19. Sequencing was performed with immunoSEQ multiplex PCR; in TCRdb, only in-frame clones are kept and a portion is missing. Of 350,000 or so clones listed, around 90% were seen once; the top ten hold 6.5%. Sequenced input: peripheral blood. The origin of the receptors is a man in his late teens or twenties with active or convalescent COVID-19.

This chain connects TRBV5-6 to TRBJ2-2; tentatively, D is TRBD1 (5 bases). The CDR3 covers 14 residues. The ends were cut back, 3 bases at V and 6 bases at J, with 12 bases in the middle. The V gene's germline CDR1 is SGHDT and CDR2 YYEEEE. In DNA, the CDR3 is TGTGCCAGCAGCTGGCCACAGGTTGCCGGGGAGCTGTTTTTT. Amino acids: CASSWPQVAGELFF.

The chain is built from TRBV9 and TRBJ2-2; 9 nucleotides align to TRBD2. The trim removed 4 bases at V and 5 bases at J, leaving 12 bases unmatched. This CDR3 comprises 17 residues. The germline V gene has CDR1 SGDLS and CDR2 YYNGEE. As DNA, the CDR3 is TGTGCCAGCAGCCCCTTACTAGCGGGTGAATCAACCGGGGAGCTGTTTTTT. Translating gives CASSPLLAGESTGELFF.

In nucleotides, the CDR3 is TGTGCCAGCAGTGAACCAGGGGGTCAGTCGGGAAACACCATATATTTT. It specifies CASSEPGGQSGNTIYF. J is TRBJ1-3 and V is TRBV25-1; 7 bases match TRBD1. The CDR3 extends over 16 amino acids. V lost 2 bases to trimming and J lost 4 bases; unmatched junction nucleotides: 8. Germline-derived CDR1 and CDR2 are MGHDK and SYGVNS.